The present entry profiles one T cell receptor beta chain with its context. In the authors' workflow: Scientists estimated how many nucleated cells there were by amplifying reference gene primers. Here immunoSEQ multiplex PCR was the method, and the copy in TCRdb shows in-frame clones only, minus some. V and J calls and clone size are copied from that table; D and trimming were computed from the DNA. Of 40,000 to 60,000 clones in the sample, about 84% were seen once. This record comes from a study of blood T cell repertoires in COVID-19. Study at large: COVID-19 samples collected from the United States, Italy and Spain covered acute and convalescent phases.

Germline V gives CDR1 LGHDT, CDR2 YNNKEL (reference sequence). Losses at the gene ends were 4 bases for V and 5 bases for J; bases not matched to a gene: 3. This CDR3 comprises 13 residues. The V call is TRBV3-1 (or the pseudogene TRBV3-2), the J call TRBJ2-5, with 8 bases aligning to TRBD2. The clonotype originates from a woman aged 55-69 years with acute or convalescent COVID-19. Source material: peripheral blood. DNA of the CDR3: TGTGCCAGCAGCCCGCCGGGAGGGGAGACCCAGTACTTC. It specifies CASSPPGGETQYF.